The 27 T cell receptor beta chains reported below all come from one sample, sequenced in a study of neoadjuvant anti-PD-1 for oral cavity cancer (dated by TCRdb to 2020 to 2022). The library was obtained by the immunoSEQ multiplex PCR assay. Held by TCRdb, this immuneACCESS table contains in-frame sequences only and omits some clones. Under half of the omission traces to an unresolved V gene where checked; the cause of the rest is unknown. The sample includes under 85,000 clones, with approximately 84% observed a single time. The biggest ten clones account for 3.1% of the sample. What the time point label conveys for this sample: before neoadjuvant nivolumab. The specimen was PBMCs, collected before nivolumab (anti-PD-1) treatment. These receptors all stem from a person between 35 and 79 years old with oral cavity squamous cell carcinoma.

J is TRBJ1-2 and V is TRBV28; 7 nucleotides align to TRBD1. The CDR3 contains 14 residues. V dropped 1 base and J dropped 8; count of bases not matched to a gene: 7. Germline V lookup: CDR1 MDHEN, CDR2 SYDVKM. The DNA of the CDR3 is TGTGCCAGCAGTTTATTTAGACAGGGACGAGGCTACACCTTC. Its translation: CASSLFRQGRGYTF.

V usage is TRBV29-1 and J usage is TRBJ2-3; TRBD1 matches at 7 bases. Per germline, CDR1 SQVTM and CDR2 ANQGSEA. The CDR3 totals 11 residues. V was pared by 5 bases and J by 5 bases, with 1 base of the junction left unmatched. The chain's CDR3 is CSVSGGDTQYF. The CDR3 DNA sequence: TGCAGCGTTTCAGGGGGAGATACGCAGTATTTT.

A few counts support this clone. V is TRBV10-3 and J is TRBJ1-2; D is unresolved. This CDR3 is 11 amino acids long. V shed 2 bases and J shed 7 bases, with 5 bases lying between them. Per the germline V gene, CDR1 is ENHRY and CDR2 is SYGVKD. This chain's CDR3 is CAISEGGGYTF. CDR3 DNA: TGTGCCATCAGTGAGGGTGGTGGCTACACCTTC.

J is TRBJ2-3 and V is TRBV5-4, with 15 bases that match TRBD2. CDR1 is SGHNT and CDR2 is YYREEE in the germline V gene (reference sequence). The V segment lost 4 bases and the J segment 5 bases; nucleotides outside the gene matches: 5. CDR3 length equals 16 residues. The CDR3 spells CASSGGLAGGQDTQYF. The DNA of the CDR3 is TGTGCCAGCAGCGGAGGACTAGCGGGAGGGCAAGATACGCAGTATTTT.

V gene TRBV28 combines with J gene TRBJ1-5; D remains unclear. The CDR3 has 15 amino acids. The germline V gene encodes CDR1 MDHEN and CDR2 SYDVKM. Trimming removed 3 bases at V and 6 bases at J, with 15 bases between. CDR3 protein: CASSFLLGNRQPQHF. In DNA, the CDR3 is TGTGCCAGCAGTTTCCTACTAGGGAATCGTCAGCCCCAGCATTTT.

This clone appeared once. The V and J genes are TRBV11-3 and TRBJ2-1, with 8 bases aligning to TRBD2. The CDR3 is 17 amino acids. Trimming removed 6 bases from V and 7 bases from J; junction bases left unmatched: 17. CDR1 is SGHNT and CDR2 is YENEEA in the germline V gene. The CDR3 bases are TGTGCCAGCAGTCAGGGGATAGGAGGACTAGCTGGAAATGAGCAGTTCTTC. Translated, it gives CASSQGIGGLAGNEQFF.

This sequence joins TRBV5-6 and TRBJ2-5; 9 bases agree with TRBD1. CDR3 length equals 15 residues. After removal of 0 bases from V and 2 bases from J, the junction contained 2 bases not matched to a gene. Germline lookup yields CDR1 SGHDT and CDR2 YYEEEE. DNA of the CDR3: TGTGCCAGCAGCTTGGGACAGGGGGTTCAAGAGACCCAGTACTTC. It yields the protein CASSLGQGVQETQYF.

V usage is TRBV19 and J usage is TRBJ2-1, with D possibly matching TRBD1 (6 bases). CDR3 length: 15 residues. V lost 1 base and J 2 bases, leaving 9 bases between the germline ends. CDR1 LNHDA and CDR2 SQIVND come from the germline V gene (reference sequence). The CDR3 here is CASSIGTAAYNEQFF. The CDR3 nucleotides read TGTGCCAGTAGTATAGGGACAGCCGCCTACAATGAGCAGTTCTTC. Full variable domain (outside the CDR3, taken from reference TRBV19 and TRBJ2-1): DGGITQSPKYLFRKEGQNVTLSCEQNLNHDAMYWYRQDPGQGLRLIYYSQIVNDFQKGDIAEGYSVSREKKESFPLTVTSAQKNPTAFYLCASSIGTAAYNEQFFGPGTRLTVL.

The CDR3 is CASSPTTGPYEQYF. The CDR3 nucleotides are TGTGCCAGCAGCCCTACGACAGGGCCCTACGAGCAGTACTTC. The chain is built from TRBV11-2 and TRBJ2-7; 7 bases align to TRBD1. The CDR3 spans 14 residues. With V trimmed by 5 bases and J by 2 bases, 6 bases remained unmatched. The germline V gene has CDR1 SGHAT and CDR2 FQNNGV.

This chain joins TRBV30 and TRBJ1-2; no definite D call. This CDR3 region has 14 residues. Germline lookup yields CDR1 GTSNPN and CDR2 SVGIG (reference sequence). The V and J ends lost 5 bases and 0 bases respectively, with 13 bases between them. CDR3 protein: CAWDYAGTNYGYTF. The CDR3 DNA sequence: TGTGCCTGGGATTACGCCGGAACTAACTATGGCTACACCTTC.

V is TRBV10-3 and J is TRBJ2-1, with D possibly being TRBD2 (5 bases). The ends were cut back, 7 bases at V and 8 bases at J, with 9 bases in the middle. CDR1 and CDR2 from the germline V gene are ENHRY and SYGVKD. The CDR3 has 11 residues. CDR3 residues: CAITDGDEQFF. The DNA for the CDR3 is TGTGCCATCACGGACGGGGATGAGCAGTTCTTC.

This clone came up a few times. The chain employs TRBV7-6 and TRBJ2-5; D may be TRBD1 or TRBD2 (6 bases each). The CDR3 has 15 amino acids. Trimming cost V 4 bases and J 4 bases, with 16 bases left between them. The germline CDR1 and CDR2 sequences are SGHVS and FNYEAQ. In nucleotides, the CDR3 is TGTGCCAGCAGCTCTCCCGGGGGCGGCGGAGAGACCCAGTACTTC. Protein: CASSSPGGGGETQYF.

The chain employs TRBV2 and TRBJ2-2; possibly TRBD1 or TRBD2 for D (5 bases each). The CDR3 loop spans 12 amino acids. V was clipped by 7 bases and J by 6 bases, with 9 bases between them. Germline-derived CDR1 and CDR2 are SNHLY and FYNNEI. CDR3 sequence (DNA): TGTGCCAGCACCAGGGACCCCGGGGAGCTGTTTTTT. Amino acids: CASTRDPGELFF.

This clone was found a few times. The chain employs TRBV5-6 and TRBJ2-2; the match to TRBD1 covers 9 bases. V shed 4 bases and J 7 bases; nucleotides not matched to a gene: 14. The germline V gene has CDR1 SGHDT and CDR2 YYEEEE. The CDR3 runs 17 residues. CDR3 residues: CASSPRGRQGVSGELFF. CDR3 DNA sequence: TGTGCCAGCAGCCCACGGGGCCGACAGGGGGTGAGCGGGGAGCTGTTTTTT.

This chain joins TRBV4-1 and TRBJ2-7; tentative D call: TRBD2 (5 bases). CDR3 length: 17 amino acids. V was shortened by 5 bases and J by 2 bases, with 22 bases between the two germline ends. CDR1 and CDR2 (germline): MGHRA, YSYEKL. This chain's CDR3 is CASSSDGGRGRPYEQYF. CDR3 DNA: TGCGCCAGCAGCTCCGACGGCGGTCGAGGGAGACCCTACGAGCAGTACTTC.

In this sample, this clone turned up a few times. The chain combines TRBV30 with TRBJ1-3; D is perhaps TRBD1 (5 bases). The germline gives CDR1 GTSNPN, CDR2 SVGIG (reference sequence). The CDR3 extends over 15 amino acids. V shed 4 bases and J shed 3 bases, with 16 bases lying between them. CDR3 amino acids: CAWKMWGGFGNTIYF. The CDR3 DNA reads TGTGCCTGGAAAATGTGGGGCGGTTTTGGAAACACCATATATTTT.

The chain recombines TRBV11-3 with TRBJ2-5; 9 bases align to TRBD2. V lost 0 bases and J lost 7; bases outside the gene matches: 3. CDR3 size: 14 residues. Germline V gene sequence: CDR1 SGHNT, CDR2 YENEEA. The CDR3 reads CASSLDSGSGTQYF. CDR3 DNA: TGTGCCAGCAGCTTAGATAGCGGGAGCGGGACCCAGTACTTC.

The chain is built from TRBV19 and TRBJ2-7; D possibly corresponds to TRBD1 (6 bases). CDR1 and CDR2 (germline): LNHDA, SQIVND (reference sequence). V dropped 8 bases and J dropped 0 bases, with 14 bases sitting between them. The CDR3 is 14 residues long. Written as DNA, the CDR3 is TGTGCCAGTGGGGCAGGGGCCCCCTCCTACGAGCAGTACTTC. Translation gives CASGAGAPSYEQYF.

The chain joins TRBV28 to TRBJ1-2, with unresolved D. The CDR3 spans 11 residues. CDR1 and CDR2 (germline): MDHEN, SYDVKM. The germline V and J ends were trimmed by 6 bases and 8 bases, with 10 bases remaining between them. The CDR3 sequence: CASSRRSGYTF. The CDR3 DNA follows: TGTGCCAGCAGCCGAAGAAGCGGCTACACCTTC.

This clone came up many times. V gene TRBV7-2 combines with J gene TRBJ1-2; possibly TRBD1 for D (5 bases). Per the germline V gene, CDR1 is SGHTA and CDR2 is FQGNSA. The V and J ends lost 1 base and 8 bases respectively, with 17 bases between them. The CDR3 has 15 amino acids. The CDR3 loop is CASSLDNRSTGGYTF. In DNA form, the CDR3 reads TGTGCCAGCAGCTTAGATAACAGGTCTACGGGCGGCTACACCTTC.

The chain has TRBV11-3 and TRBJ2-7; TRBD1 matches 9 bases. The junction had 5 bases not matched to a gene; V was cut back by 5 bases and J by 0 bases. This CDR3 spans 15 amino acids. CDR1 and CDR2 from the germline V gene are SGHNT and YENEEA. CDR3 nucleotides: TGTGCCAGCAGCCCCGGACAGGGGATCTCCTACGAGCAGTACTTC. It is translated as CASSPGQGISYEQYF.

CDR3 nucleotides: TGCGCCAGTAGACAAACGGACTCCTCCGCCTACGAGCAGTACTTC. It codes for CASRQTDSSAYEQYF. This rearrangement joins TRBV5-1 to TRBJ2-7; a weak D match, TRBD2 (5 bases). V was shortened by 8 bases and J by 2 bases, with 20 bases between the two germline ends. The CDR3 runs to 15 residues. Germline CDR1 SGHRS, CDR2 YFSETQ.

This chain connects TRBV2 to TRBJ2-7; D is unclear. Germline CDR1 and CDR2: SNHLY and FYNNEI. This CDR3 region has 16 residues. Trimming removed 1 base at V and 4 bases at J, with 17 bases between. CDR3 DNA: TGTGCCAGCAGTGAAGGATATATCGGCGGATCATACGAGCAGTACTTC. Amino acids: CASSEGYIGGSYEQYF.

Here the CDR3 DNA reads TGTGCCACCAGCAGAGATATGGACATGCTTAACACTGAAGCTTTCTTT. It encodes CATSRDMDMLNTEAFF. The chain has TRBV15 and TRBJ1-1, with D tentatively TRBD1 (5 bases). Germline V gives CDR1 LNHNV, CDR2 YYDKDF (reference sequence). This CDR3 has 16 residues. With 0 bases removed from V and 2 bases from J, the gap between germline ends came to 13 bases.

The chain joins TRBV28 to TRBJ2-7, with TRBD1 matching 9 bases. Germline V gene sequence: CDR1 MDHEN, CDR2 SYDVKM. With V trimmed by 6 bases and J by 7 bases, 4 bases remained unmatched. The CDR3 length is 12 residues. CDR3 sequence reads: CASRQGAGEQYF. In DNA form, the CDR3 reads TGTGCCAGCAGACAGGGGGCAGGTGAGCAGTACTTC.

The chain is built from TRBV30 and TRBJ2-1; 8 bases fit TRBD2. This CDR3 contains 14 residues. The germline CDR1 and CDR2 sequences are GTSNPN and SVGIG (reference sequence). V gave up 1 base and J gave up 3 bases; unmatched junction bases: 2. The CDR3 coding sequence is TGTGCCTGGAGTGAAACTAGCGGCTACAATGAGCAGTTCTTC. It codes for CAWSETSGYNEQFF. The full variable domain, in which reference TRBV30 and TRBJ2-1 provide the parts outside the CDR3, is SQTIHQWPATLVQPVGSPLSLECTVEGTSNPNLYWYRQAAGRGLQLLFYSVGIGQISSEVPQNLSASRPQDRQFILSSKKLLLSDSGFYLCAWSETSGYNEQFFGPGTRLTVL.

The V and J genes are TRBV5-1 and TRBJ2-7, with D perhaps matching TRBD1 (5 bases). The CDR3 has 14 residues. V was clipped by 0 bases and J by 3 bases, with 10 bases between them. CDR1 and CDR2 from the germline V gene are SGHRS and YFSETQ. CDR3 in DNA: TGCGCCAGCAGCTTGGCGGCAGGGAACTACGAGCAGTACTTC. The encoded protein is CASSLAAGNYEQYF.